This TCR beta chain was captured in a study of blood T cell repertoires in COVID-19 (dated by TCRdb to 2020 to 2022). Regarding the study in general: Samples covering the acute and convalescent phases of COVID-19 were provided by collaborators in the United States, Italy and Spain. The material from the prospective study consisted of cDNA or gDNA derived from T cells, B-cell-depleted T cells, or PBMCs. The dataset comprised deeply sampled blood TCRbeta repertoires from subjects exposed to, actively infected with, or recovered from COVID-19. The repertoires were released in a freely available public database intended as a resource for research on the immune response to SARS-CoV-2. The samples were drawn from the first 160 participants of the ongoing ImmuneRACE study and from 1,254 subjects provided by 6 global collaborators. Sample metadata almost always included a de-identified subject ID, COVID-19 status, age in years and sex. Where available, HLA class I and class II types were obtained from metadata supplied by the sample provider rather than from assay-based typing.

Each collaborating institution followed its own protocols to collect whole blood in K2EDTA tubes. For TCRbeta analysis, collaborator samples were shipped as frozen whole blood, as isolated PBMCs, or as DNA extracted from either sample type. A word on this clone: The antigen this receptor binds is unknown. No base quality information exists; no much larger clone differs at one position.

V loses 7 bases at its end and J loses 1 base; junction bases beyond the gene matches: 6. Inclusive of the bounding cysteine and phenylalanine, the CDR3 is 15 residues long. CDR3 DNA is the only sequence kept; it has 45 bases, read in frame from the first base. The germline V gene (reference sequence) yields LNHDA for CDR1 and SQIVND for CDR2. TCRbeta CDR3 regions were amplified from genomic DNA using the immunoSEQ Assay, a bias-controlled multiplex PCR. As for how the authors treated the data: The number of nucleated cells in each sample was estimated by amplification of reference gene primers within the assay. To quantify the absolute abundance of each unique TCRbeta CDR3 rearrangement, sequence reads were collapsed and filtered. For each sample, productive Simpson clonality was calculated as the square root of Simpson's diversity index over productive rearrangements. Entries here come from immuneACCESS through TCRdb and include only in-frame sequences with V and J called. Some clones fail to appear in such tables; in the studies checked, an unresolved V gene covers under half of the shortfall, and the cause of the remainder is unknown. The V and J calls and clone size are taken from that table; D and trimming were inferred from the DNA. The sample includes about 100,000 clones, with 88% observed a single time. The ten largest clones represent 11% of the sample.

Summary of the overall study and its limitations: The amount of clinical and demographic metadata varied by source and participant and was provided uncurated.

This sequence originates from a man older than 75 with acute or convalescent COVID-19. Input material: peripheral blood. The V and J segments used are TRBV19 and TRBJ1-5, and TRBD1 aligns with 8 junction nucleotides. The DNA sequence reads TGTGCCAGTACCACCGGGACAGGAAGCAATCAGCCCCAGCATTTT. This codes for CASTTGTGSNQPQHF.